Below, 16 T cell receptor beta chains from the same sample are listed, as sequenced in a study of breast tumors, draining lymph nodes, adjacent tissues. TCRdb processed the multiplex PCR reads anew with MiXCR; each CDR3 protein has one entry. In the table there are about 200,000 distinct CDR3 sequences, approximately 36% of which are singletons. The lymph nodes were axillary draining lymph nodes from breast cancer patients. Sequencing input: axillary lymph node tissue. The receptor source for this set is a female donor with breast cancer. Some clones in this sample may be carry-over from other donors' samples.

This clonotype was seen ten or more times. The rearrangement joins TRBV4-1 to TRBJ2-5, with D perhaps TRBD2 (6 bases). The CDR3 runs 14 residues. Germline CDR1 reads MGHRA; CDR2 reads YSYEKL. Trimming removed 0 bases from V and 6 bases from J, with 11 bases in between. The CDR3 DNA reads as TGCGCCAGCAGCCAAGATGGGGGGTCCAAGACCCAGTACTTC. Amino acid sequence: CASSQDGGSKTQYF.

The chain employs TRBV2 and TRBJ1-2; 8 positions match TRBD1. V was pared by 2 bases and J by 7 bases, with 9 bases of the junction left unmatched. Germline V gene lookup returns CDR1 SNHLY and CDR2 FYNNEI. This CDR3 is 15 amino acids long. The DNA for the CDR3 is TGTGCCAGCAGTGAATTCTTGGACAGGGATGGTGGCTACACCTTC. It translates to CASSEFLDRDGGYTF.

This clonotype was seen at least ten times. This chain connects TRBV7-9 to TRBJ1-6; no definite D call. There are 14 residues in the CDR3. Looked up from germline, CDR1 is SEHNR and CDR2 is FQNEAQ (reference sequence). Trimming pared 4 bases from V and 0 bases from J, leaving 4 bases between. Here the CDR3 DNA reads TGTGCCAGCAGCTCAGGCTCCTATAATTCACCCCTCCACTTT. This codes for CASSSGSYNSPLHF.

In its sample, this clonotype was seen many times. V gene TRBV7-3 combines with J gene TRBJ2-1; 15 bases align to TRBD2. The CDR3 runs 15 residues. V lost 5 bases and J lost 12; bases outside the gene matches: 8. Germline V gene lookup returns CDR1 SGHTA and CDR2 FQGTGA. The CDR3 sequence is CASSLGTSGGRRQFF. DNA of the CDR3: TGTGCCAGCAGCCTCGGGACTAGCGGGGGGAGAAGGCAGTTCTTC.

This clonotype showed up many times. The rearrangement links TRBV2 to TRBJ2-7; no definite D call. The CDR3 is 11 amino acids. Trimming cost V 6 bases and J 3 bases, with 6 bases left between them. Germline CDR1 SNHLY, CDR2 FYNNEI. CDR3: CASRLFYEQYF. Written as DNA, the CDR3 is TGTGCCAGCAGACTATTCTACGAGCAGTACTTC.

As for this clonotype: Since a much larger clone is just one base distant, this may be a read error. The J gene is TRBJ1-2, the V gene TRBV7-8; D remains ambiguous. Germline assignment: CDR1 SGHVS and CDR2 FQNEAQ. The length of the CDR3 is 14 residues. The CDR3 DNA is TGCGCCAGCAGCCAGACACTGAATAACTATGGCTACGCCTTC. Its translation is CASSQTLNNYGYAF. Together with reference TRBV7-8 and TRBJ1-2, the CDR3 gives the full variable domain: GAGVSQSPRYKVAKRGQDVALRCDPISGHVSLFWYQQALGQGPEFLTYFQNEAQLDKSGLPSDRFFAERPEGSVSTLKIQRTQQEDSAVYLCASSQTLNNYGYAFGSGTRLTVV.

This clonotype has ten or more counts. V and J are TRBV5-4 and TRBJ1-2, with D maybe TRBD1 (5 bases). CDR1 is SGHNT and CDR2 is YYREEE in the germline V gene (reference sequence). Trimming pared 7 bases from V and 6 bases from J, leaving 19 bases between. This CDR3 has 14 residues. CDR3 coding DNA: TGTGCCAGCGGGACGATGGGGTTCGTTGATGGCTACACCTTC. It is translated as CASGTMGFVDGYTF. The full variable domain, rest sourced from reference TRBV5-4 and TRBJ1-2, is ETGVTQSPTHLIKTRGQQVTLRCSSQSGHNTVSWYQQALGQGPQFIFQYYREEENGRGNFPPRFSGLQFPNYSSELNVNALELDDSALYLCASGTMGFVDGYTFGSGTRLTVV.

V is TRBV12-5 and J is TRBJ2-6; TRBD1 matches 10 bases. Germline CDR1 and CDR2: LGHNT and FRNRAP. This CDR3 region has 15 residues. The CDR3: CASSRDRGRGHVLTF. CDR3 bases: TGTGCCAGCAGTCGGGACAGGGGTAGGGGCCACGTCCTGACTTTC.

The chain links TRBV4-2 to TRBJ2-3; 10 nucleotides align to TRBD2. The CDR3 contains 17 residues. Germline values: CDR1 LGHNA, CDR2 YNFKEQ. V was pared by 4 bases and J by 0 bases, with 7 bases of the junction left unmatched. In DNA, the CDR3 is TGTGCCAGCAGCCTGGGGACTAGCGCCACTAGCACAGATACGCAGTATTTT. Its protein product is CASSLGTSATSTDTQYF.

This clonotype was counted many times. This chain links TRBV20-1 with TRBJ1-6; a weak D match, TRBD1 (6 bases). Germline V gives CDR1 DFQATT, CDR2 SNEGSKA (reference sequence). The CDR3 totals 14 residues. V lost 4 bases and J lost 2, with 9 bases in between. The chain's CDR3 is CSAKGGAYNSPLHF. CDR3 coding DNA: TGCAGTGCTAAGGGGGGGGCCTATAATTCACCCCTCCACTTT.

Note on this clonotype: Possible read error: a much larger clone is one base away. No conserved phenylalanine or tryptophan is present at the end of the CDR3, so a read error is the likely explanation. The chain uses TRBV7-2 and TRBJ2-1; D call uncertain. Trimming removed 1 base at V and 8 bases at J, with 12 bases between. The CDR3 length is 14 residues. Per the germline V gene, CDR1 is SGHTA and CDR2 is FQGNSA. The CDR3 here is CASSLGGLGYEQFL. The CDR3 DNA reads TGTGCCAGCAGCTTAGGAGGCCTCGGGTATGAGCAGTTCCTC.

This clonotype was seen repeatedly, ten times or more. An end of the junction differs from the germline gene, which may be a read error. V gene TRBV9 combines with J gene TRBJ2-7; D tentatively fits TRBD1 or TRBD2 (5 bases each). The CDR3 length is 14 residues. The germline CDR1 and CDR2 sequences are SGDLS and YYNGEE. The CDR3 region has the DNA TGTGCCAGCAGCCCAGGGTCGCCGGCGGGCGAGCAGTATTTC. Its translation: CASSPGSPAGEQYF.

This chain links TRBV24-1 with TRBJ2-1; D unclear. V was trimmed by 5 bases and J by 8 bases, leaving 15 bases between them. The CDR3 spans 14 residues. Germline V lookup: CDR1 KGHDR, CDR2 SFDVKD. CDR3 sequence: CATSGLGRSDEQFF. The CDR3 DNA follows: TGTGCCACCAGTGGACTCGGACGGTCCGATGAGCAGTTCTTC.

This clonotype was recorded at least ten times. CDR3 DNA sequence: TGCGCCAGCAGCTTGGCTAGCGGGGAAGAGACCCAGTACTTC. Protein sequence: CASSLASGEETQYF. This sequence joins TRBV5-1 and TRBJ2-5, with 9 bases fitting TRBD2. CDR1 is SGHRS, CDR2 YFSETQ, per germline. This CDR3 is 14 amino acids long. V gave up 0 bases and J gave up 3 bases; unmatched junction bases: 0.

Concerning this clonotype: With a much larger clone just one base away, this may be a read error. This likely comes from a read error, as the CDR3 has no conserved phenylalanine or tryptophan at its end. The chain is built from TRBV7-9 and TRBJ1-6; D is undetermined. CDR3 size: 17 residues. Germline V CDR1 and CDR2: SEHNR, FQNEAQ (reference sequence). V lost 1 base, J lost 7 bases, and 17 bases lay in between. Here the CDR3 reads CASSLESPRVWNSPLHL. DNA for the CDR3: TGTGCCAGCAGCTTAGAATCCCCGAGGGTGTGGAATTCACCCCTCCACCTT.

V and J are TRBV2 and TRBJ2-3; maybe TRBD1 (6 bases). Germline V gene sequence: CDR1 SNHLY, CDR2 FYNNEI. V lost 4 bases and J lost 2, with 13 bases in between. There are 15 residues in the CDR3. The CDR3 DNA reads as TGTGCCAGCAGTGGGTCAGGGACAATCACAGATACGCAGTATTTT. It is translated as CASSGSGTITDTQYF.